This T cell receptor (beta chain) was recovered during a study of shared clonotypes between healthy human individuals. The table came from immunoSEQ multiplex PCR; TCRdb's copy has only in-frame clones and leaves some out. The data show fewer than 400,000 clones, roughly 70% seen once. Points on this clone: The antigen remains unidentified.

Adult donors, all healthy and HIV-negative, had no recent acute infections or vaccinations. General study points: Sharing across a few donors was seen in around 5.1% of naive CD4 clonotypes.

The sequence came from a man aged 25 to 45 in good health. The sample taken for sequencing was memory CD4+ T cells sorted from blood. Subset reported: CD45RA-negative fraction.

The CDR3 DNA is TGTGCTAGTGCCACATCAGTATACACTGAAGCTTTCTTT. Encoded protein: CASATSVYTEAFF. The J gene is TRBJ1-1, the V gene TRBV12-5; D is ambiguous. Between the trimmed V and J ends, which lost 7 bases and 3 bases, there was a span of 12 bases. The CDR3 covers 13 residues. From germline, CDR1 is LGHNT and CDR2 FRNRAP.